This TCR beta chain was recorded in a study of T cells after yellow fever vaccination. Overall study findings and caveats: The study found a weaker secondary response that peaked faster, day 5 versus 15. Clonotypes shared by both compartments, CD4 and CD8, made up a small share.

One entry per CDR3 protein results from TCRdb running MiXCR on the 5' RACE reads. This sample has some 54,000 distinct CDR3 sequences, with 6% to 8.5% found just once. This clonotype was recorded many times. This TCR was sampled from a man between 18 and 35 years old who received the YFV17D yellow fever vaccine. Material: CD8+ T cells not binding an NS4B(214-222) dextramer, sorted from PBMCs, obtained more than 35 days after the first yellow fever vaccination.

The CDR3 DNA is TGTGCCAGCAGAGGACGGATGAACACTGAAGCTTTCTTT. Amino acid sequence: CASRGRMNTEAFF. The chain employs TRBV7-9 and TRBJ1-1; the D is unclear. The CDR3 totals 13 residues. With 6 bases removed from V and 0 bases from J, the gap between germline ends came to 8 bases. Germline V gene lookup returns CDR1 SEHNR and CDR2 FQNEAQ (reference sequence).